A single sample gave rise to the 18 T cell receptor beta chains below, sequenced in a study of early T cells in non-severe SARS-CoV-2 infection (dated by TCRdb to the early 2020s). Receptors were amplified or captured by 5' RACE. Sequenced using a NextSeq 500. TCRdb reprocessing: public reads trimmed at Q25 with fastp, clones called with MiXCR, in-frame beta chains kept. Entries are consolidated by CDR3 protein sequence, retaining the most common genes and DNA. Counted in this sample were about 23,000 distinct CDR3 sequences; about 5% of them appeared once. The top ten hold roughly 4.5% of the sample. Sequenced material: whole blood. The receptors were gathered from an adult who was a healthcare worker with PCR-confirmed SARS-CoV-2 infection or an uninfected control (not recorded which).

As DNA, the CDR3 is TGTGCCAGCTCGGATGATTCCTACAATGAGCAGTTCTTC. Translation: CASSDDSYNEQFF. This sequence joins TRBV7-3 and TRBJ2-1, with D uncertain. Germline loops: CDR1 SGHTA, CDR2 FQGTGA. V lost 8 bases to trimming and J lost 1 base, with 9 bases between them. The CDR3 is made up of 13 amino acids.

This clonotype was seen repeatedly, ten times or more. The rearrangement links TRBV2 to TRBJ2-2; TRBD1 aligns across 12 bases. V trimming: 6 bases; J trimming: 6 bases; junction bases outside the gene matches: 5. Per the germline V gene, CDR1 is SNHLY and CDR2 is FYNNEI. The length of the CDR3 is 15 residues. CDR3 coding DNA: TGTGCCAGCAGGGGACAGGGGGCTGTTTCCGGGGAGCTGTTTTTT. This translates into CASRGQGAVSGELFF.

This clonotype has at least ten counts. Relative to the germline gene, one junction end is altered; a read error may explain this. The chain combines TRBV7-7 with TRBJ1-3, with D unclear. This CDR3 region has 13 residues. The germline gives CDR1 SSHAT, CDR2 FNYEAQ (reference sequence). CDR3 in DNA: TGTGCTAGCAGCCGGACGTTCGGAAACACCATATATTTT. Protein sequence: CASSRTFGNTIYF.

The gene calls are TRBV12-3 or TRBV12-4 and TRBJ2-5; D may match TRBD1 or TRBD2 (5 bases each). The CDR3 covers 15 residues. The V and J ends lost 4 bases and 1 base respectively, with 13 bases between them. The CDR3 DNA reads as TGTGCCAGCAGTTCCCCCGGGGCAGGCCAAGAGACCCAGTACTTC. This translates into CASSSPGAGQETQYF.

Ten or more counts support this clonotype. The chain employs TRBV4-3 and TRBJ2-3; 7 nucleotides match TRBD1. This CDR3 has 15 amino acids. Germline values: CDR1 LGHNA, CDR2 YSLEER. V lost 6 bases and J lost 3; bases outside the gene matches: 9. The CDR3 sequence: CASSYTGVPTDTQYF. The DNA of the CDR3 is TGCGCCAGCAGTTACACAGGGGTTCCGACAGATACGCAGTATTTT.

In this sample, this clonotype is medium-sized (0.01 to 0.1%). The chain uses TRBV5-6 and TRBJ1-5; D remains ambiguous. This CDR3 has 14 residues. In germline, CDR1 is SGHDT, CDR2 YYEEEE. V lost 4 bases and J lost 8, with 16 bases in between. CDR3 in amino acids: CASSEDRKIKPQHF. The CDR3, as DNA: TGTGCCAGCAGCGAGGACCGGAAAATCAAGCCCCAGCATTTT.

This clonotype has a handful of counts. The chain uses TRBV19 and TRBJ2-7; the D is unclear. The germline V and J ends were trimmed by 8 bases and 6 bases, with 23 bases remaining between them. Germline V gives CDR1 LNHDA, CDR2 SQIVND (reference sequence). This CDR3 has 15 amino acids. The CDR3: CASGKVGSPAPEQYF. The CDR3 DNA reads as TGTGCCAGTGGGAAGGTGGGCAGCCCAGCACCCGAGCAGTACTTC.

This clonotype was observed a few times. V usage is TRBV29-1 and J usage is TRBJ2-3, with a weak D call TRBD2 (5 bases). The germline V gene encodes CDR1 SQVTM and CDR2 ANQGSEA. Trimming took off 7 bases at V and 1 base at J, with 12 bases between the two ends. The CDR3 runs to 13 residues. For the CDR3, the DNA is TGCAGCGCCCAGATGCGGGGCACAGATACGCAGTATTTT. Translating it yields CSAQMRGTDTQYF.

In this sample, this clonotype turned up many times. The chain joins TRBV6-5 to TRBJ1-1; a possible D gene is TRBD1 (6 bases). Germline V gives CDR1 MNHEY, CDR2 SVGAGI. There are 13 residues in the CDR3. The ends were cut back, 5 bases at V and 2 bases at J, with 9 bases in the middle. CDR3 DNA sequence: TGTGCCAGCAGTACGACAGGTAACACTGAAGCTTTCTTT. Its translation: CASSTTGNTEAFF.

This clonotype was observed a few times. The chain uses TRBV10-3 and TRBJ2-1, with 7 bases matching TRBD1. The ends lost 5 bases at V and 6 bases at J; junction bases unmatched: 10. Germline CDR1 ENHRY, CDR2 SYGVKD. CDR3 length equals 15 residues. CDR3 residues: CAISPGQRSPNEQFF. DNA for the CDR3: TGTGCCATCAGTCCGGGACAGCGCTCCCCCAATGAGCAGTTCTTC.

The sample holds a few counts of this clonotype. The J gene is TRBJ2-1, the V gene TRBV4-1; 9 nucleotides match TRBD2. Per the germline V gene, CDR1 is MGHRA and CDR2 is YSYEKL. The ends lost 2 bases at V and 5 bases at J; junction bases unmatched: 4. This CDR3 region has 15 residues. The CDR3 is CASSQFIAGDNEQFF. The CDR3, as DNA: TGCGCCAGCAGCCAATTCATAGCGGGGGACAATGAGCAGTTCTTC.

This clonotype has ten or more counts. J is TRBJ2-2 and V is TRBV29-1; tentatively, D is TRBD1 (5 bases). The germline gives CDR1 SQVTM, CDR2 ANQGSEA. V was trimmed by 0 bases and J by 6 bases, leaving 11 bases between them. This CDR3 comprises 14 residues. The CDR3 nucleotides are TGCAGCGTTGAAGATCGAAGGGGCTCCGGGGAGCTGTTTTTT. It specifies CSVEDRRGSGELFF.

The CDR3 region has the DNA TGTGCCAGCAGCCATCGCAGGGGCGCAACTAATGAAAAACTGTTTTTT. Its protein product is CASSHRRGATNEKLFF. The genes are TRBV14 and TRBJ1-4; TRBD1 is a possible D gene (6 bases). V lost 3 bases to trimming and J lost 0 bases, with 11 bases between them. Germline assignment: CDR1 SGHDN and CDR2 FVKESK. This CDR3 is built from 16 residues.

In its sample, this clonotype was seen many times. The CDR3 protein is CASSQVFGTRVNIQYF. DNA of the CDR3: TGCGCCAGCAGCCAAGTTTTCGGGACCCGAGTGAACATTCAGTACTTC. This rearrangement joins TRBV4-3 to TRBJ2-4; D is possibly TRBD1 or TRBD2 (5 bases each). The V gene lost 1 base and the J gene lost 7 bases, with 17 bases spanning the gap. Germline V CDR1 and CDR2: LGHNA, YSLEER. This CDR3 spans 16 amino acids.

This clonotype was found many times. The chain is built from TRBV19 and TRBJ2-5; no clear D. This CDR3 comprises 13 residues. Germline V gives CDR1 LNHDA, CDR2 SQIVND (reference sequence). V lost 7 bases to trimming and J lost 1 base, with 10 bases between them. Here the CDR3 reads CASTTSTQETQYF. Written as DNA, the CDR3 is TGTGCCAGTACCACGTCGACCCAAGAGACCCAGTACTTC.

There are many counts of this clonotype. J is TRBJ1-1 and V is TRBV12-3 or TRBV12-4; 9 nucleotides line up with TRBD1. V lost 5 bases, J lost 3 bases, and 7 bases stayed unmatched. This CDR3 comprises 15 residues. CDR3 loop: CASSGTGWEHTEAFF. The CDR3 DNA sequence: TGTGCCAGCAGTGGGACAGGGTGGGAACACACTGAAGCTTTCTTT.

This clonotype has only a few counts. CDR3 in DNA: TGTGCCAGCAGTTACCGTAACAGGGCAGATACGCAGTATTTT. Translating gives CASSYRNRADTQYF. The V call is TRBV6-5, the J call TRBJ2-3; D possibly corresponds to TRBD1 (6 bases). The CDR3 loop spans 14 amino acids. V lost 2 bases and J lost 4, with 10 bases in between. Germline V CDR1 and CDR2: MNHEY, SVGAGI.

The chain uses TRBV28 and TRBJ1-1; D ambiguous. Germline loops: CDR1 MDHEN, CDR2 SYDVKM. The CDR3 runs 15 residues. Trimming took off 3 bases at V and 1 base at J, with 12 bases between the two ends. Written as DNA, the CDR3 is TGTGCCAGCAGTTTCGCAGACCCATCGAACACTGAAGCTTTCTTT. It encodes CASSFADPSNTEAFF.